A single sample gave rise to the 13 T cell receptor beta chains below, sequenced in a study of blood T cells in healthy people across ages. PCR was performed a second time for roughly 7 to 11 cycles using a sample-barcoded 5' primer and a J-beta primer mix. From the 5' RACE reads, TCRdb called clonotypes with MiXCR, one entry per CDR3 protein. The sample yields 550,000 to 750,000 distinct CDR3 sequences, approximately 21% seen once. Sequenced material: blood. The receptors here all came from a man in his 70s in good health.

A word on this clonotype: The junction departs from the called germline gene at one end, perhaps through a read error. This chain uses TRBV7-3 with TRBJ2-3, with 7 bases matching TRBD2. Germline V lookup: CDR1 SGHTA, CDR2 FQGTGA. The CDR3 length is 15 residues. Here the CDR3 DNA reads TGTGCCGGCAGCTTGGGGGGGACGGGCACAGATACGCAGTATTTT. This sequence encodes CAGSLGGTGTDTQYF.

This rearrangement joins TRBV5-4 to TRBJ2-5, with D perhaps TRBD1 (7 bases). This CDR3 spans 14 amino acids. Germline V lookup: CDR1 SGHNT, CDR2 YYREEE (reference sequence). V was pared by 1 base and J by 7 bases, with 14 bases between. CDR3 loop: CASSLRQGGPTQYF. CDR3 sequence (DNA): TGTGCCAGCAGCTTGAGGCAGGGGGGTCCGACCCAGTACTTC.

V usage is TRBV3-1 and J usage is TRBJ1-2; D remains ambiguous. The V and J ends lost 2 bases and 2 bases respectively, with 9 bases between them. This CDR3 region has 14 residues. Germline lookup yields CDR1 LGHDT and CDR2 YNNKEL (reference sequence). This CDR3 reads CASSQFTGNYGYTF. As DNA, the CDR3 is TGTGCCAGCAGCCAATTTACCGGGAACTATGGCTACACCTTC. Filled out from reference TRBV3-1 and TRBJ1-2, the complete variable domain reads DTAVSQTPKYLVTQMGNDKSIKCEQNLGHDTMYWYKQDSKKFLKIMFSYNNKELIINETVPNRFSPKSPDKAHLNLHINSLELGDSAVYFCASSQFTGNYGYTFGSGTRLTVV.

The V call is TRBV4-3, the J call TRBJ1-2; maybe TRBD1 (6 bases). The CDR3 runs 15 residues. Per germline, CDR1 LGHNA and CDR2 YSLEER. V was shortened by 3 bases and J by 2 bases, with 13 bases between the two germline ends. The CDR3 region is CASSQYSTGNYGYTF. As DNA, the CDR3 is TGCGCCAGCAGCCAGTATAGCACAGGGAACTATGGCTACACCTTC.

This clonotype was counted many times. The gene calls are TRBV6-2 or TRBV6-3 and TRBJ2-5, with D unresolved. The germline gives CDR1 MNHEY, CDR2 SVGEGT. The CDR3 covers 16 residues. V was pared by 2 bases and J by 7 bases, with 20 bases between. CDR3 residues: CASSYHTTTTSGTQYF. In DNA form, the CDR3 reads TGTGCCAGCAGTTACCACACTACTACCACGTCTGGGACCCAGTACTTC.

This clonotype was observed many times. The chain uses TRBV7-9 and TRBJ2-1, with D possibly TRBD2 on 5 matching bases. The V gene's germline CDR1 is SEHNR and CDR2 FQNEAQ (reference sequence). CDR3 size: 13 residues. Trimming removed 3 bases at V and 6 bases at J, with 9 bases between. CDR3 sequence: CASSLSGVNEQFF. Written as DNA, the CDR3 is TGTGCCAGCAGCTTGTCCGGGGTCAATGAGCAGTTCTTC.

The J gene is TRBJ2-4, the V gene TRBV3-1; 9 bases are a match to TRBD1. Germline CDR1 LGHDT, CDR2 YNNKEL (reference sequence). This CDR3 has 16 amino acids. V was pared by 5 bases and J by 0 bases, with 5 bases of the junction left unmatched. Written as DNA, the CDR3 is TGTGCCAGCAGCTTGCAACAGGGGGCAGCCAAAAACATTCAGTACTTC. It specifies CASSLQQGAAKNIQYF.

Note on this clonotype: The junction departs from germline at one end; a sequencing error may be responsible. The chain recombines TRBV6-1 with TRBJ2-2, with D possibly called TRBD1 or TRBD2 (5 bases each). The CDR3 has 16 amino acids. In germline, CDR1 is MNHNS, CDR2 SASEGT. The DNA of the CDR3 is TGTGCCGGCAGTCCAATTAGCGTGAGGGGCACCGGGGAGCTGTTTTTT. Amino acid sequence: CAGSPISVRGTGELFF.

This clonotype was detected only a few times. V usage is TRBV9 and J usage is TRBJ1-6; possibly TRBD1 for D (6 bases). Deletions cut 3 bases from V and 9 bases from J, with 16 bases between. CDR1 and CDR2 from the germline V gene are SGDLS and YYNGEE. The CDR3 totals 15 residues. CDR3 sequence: CASSADGTWTSPLHF. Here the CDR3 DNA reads TGTGCCAGCAGCGCAGACGGGACATGGACTTCACCCCTCCACTTT. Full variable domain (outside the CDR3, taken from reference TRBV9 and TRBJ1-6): DSGVTQTPKHLITATGQRVTLRCSPRSGDLSVYWYQQSLDQGLQFLIQYYNGEERAKGNILERFSAQQFPDLHSELNLSSLELGDSALYFCASSADGTWTSPLHFGNGTRLTVT.

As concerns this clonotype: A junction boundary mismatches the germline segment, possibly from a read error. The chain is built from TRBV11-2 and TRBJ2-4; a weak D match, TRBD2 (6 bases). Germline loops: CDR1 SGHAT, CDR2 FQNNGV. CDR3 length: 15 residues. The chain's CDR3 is CASRRLVGDKTIQYF. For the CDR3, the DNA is TGTGCCAGCAGACGACTAGTGGGAGACAAAACCATTCAGTACTTC.

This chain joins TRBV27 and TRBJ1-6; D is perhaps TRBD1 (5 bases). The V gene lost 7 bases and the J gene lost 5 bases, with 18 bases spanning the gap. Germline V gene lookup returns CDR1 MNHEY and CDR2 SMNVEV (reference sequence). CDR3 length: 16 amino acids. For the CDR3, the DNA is TGTGCCAGCAAATCAGGGTGGCAGTCTAATAATTCACCCCTCCACTTT. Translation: CASKSGWQSNNSPLHF.

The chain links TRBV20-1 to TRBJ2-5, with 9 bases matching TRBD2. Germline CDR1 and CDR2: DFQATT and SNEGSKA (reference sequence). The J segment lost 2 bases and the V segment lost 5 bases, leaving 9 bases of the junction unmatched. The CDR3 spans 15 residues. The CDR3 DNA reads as TGCAGTGCTGTGGCTCTAGCGGGGATTCAAGAGACCCAGTACTTC. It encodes CSAVALAGIQETQYF.

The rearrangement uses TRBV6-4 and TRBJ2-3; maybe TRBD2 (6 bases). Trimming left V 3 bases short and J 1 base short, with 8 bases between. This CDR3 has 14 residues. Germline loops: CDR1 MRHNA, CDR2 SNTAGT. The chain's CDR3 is CASSDTGGTDTQYF. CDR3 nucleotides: TGTGCCAGCAGTGATACGGGAGGCACAGATACGCAGTATTTT.